Listed below are T cell receptor beta chains from one sample, sequenced in a study of T cells in Graves' hyperthyroidism and ophthalmopathy. Each CDR3 protein is one row after TCRdb ran MiXCR on the multiplex PCR reads. The repertoire consists of some 720,000 distinct CDR3 sequences, with roughly 15% occurring once and the leading ten covering approximately 8.4%. The specimen was blood. The source is a man in his late teens or twenties with Graves' hyperthyroidism. Both conserved end residues are part of each CDR3. Fields, in order: clone size, D gene, CDR3 length, J gene, V gene, CDR3 protein, CDR3 DNA. A D gene is named only where the DNA matches it firmly. A clone size is listed for some rows: how often the clone was seen (once, few, many), or a class if it is expanded.

-	-	14	TRBJ2-7	TRBV20-1	CSATSGAKGNEQYF	TGCAGTGCTACATCCGGGGCCAAAGGAAACGAGCAGTACTTC
-	TRBD1	15	TRBJ2-2	TRBV28	CASSPTGGITGELFF	TGTGCCAGCAGTCCAACAGGGGGTATCACCGGGGAGCTGTTTTTT
many	-	15	TRBJ2-2	TRBV29-1	CSVEVAGTNTGELFF	TGCAGCGTTGAAGTAGCCGGGACAAACACCGGGGAGCTGTTTTTT
few	-	17	TRBJ1-5	TRBV27	CASSPSPGAYSNQPQHF	TGTGCCAGCAGCCCCTCCCCGGGAGCCTATAGCAATCAGCCCCAGCATTTT
few	TRBD2	15	TRBJ2-1	TRBV14	CASSSTSGYYNEQFF	TGTGCCAGCAGCTCGACTAGCGGGTACTACAATGAGCAGTTCTTC
few	-	15	TRBJ2-7	TRBV4-1	CASSQERLAWYEQYF	TGCGCCAGCAGCCAAGAAAGGCTAGCGTGGTACGAGCAGTACTTC
few	-	15	TRBJ1-5	TRBV28	CATLYGGLGNQPQHF	TGTGCCACACTCTATGGGGGACTCGGCAATCAGCCCCAGCATTTT
few	TRBD1	14	TRBJ2-7	TRBV6-1	CASRLRQGWYEQYF	TGTGCCAGCAGGCTCCGACAGGGTTGGTACGAGCAGTACTTC
many	-	14	TRBJ2-7	TRBV20-1	CSARDRGTYYEQYF	TGCAGTGCTAGAGATCGGGGGACCTACTACGAGCAGTACTTC
many	TRBD2	15	TRBJ2-1	TRBV2	CASSESLGLALEQFF	TGTGCCAGCAGTGAAAGCTTGGGACTAGCGCTTGAGCAGTTCTTC
few	-	14	TRBJ1-1	TRBV4-1	CASSQDRGAGEAFF	TGCGCCAGCAGCCAAGATCGAGGGGCGGGCGAAGCTTTCTTT
-	TRBD1	15	TRBJ1-6	TRBV9	CASTSGGTYNSPLHF	TGTGCCAGCACCTCAGGGGGGACTTATAATTCACCCCTCCACTTT
many	-	13	TRBJ2-1	TRBV6-5	CASSYTPSYEQFF	TGTGCCAGCAGTTACACCCCTAGCTATGAGCAGTTCTTC
many	-	14	TRBJ2-2	TRBV28	CASSLPGPTGELFF	TGTGCCAGCAGTTTACCGGGCCCCACCGGGGAGCTGTTTTTT
few	-	14	TRBJ2-7	TRBV7-2	CASSSPGQRDLQYF	TGTGCCAGCAGTTCTCCGGGACAGCGGGATTTGCAGTACTTC
many	TRBD1	15	TRBJ1-2	TRBV3-1	CASSLWDRSNYGYTF	TGTGCCAGCAGCCTATGGGACAGGTCTAACTATGGCTACACCTTC
-	TRBD2	17	TRBJ2-1	TRBV6-5	CASSYPSGRARSNEQFF	TGTGCCAGCAGTTATCCTAGCGGGAGGGCCCGTAGCAATGAGCAGTTCTTC
-	TRBD2	17	TRBJ2-3	TRBV3-1	CASSQPPFAGGPDTQYF	TGTGCCAGCAGCCAACCCCCCTTCGCGGGAGGGCCAGATACGCAGTATTTT
many	-	14	TRBJ2-7	TRBV7-8	CASSPQAGRYEQYF	TGTGCCAGCTCGCCCCAAGCGGGTCGCTACGAGCAGTACTTC
-	-	14	TRBJ1-1	TRBV9	CASSPQTMNTEAFF	TGTGCCAGCAGCCCCCAGACCATGAACACTGAAGCTTTCTTT
many	TRBD1	14	TRBJ2-5	TRBV12-3/TRBV12-4	CASSSDRVQETQYF	TGTGCCAGCAGTTCGGACAGGGTCCAAGAGACCCAGTACTTC
-	TRBD2	16	TRBJ2-2	TRBV6-1	CASSTLAGGNTGELFF	TGTGCCAGCAGTACTTTGGCGGGAGGGAACACCGGGGAGCTGTTTTTT
many	TRBD1	15	TRBJ2-7	TRBV28	CASSLWAQGVYEQYF	TGTGCCAGCAGTTTATGGGCACAGGGGGTCTACGAGCAGTACTTC
-	-	14	TRBJ2-7	TRBV10-3	CAIRGTVSSYEQYF	TGTGCCATCAGGGGGACGGTGAGCTCCTACGAGCAGTACTTC
many	-	12	TRBJ2-3	TRBV20-1	CSAEAATDTQYF	TGCAGTGCTGAGGCCGCCACAGATACGCAGTATTTT
-	-	13	TRBJ2-1	TRBV6-2/TRBV6-3	CASSYRGRDEQFF	TGTGCCAGCAGTTACCGGGGGCGCGATGAGCAGTTCTTC
many	TRBD2	14	TRBJ2-3	TRBV6-1	CASYRGLATDTQYF	TGTGCCAGCTATCGGGGACTAGCCACAGATACGCAGTATTTT
-	-	15	TRBJ2-2	TRBV9	CASSGEGANTGELFF	TGTGCCAGCAGCGGAGAGGGCGCGAACACCGGGGAGCTGTTTTTT
many	-	15	TRBJ2-2	TRBV5-1	CASSFQGKGTGELFF	TGCGCCAGCAGCTTCCAGGGAAAGGGCACCGGGGAGCTGTTTTTT
few	-	12	TRBJ2-2	TRBV11-2	CASSTNGGELFF	TGTGCCAGCAGCACCAACGGGGGGGAGCTGTTTTTT
-	-	18	TRBJ2-3	TRBV3-1	CASSPRWGAGSSTDTQYF	TGTGCCAGCAGCCCTCGGTGGGGGGCGGGCAGTAGCACAGATACGCAGTATTTT
few	TRBD1	12	TRBJ1-1	TRBV10-2	CASFTTGLEAFF	TGCGCCAGCTTTACGACAGGGTTAGAAGCTTTCTTT
-	TRBD2	15	TRBJ2-3	TRBV7-9	CASSLSAGVKDTQYF	TGTGCCAGCAGCTTGTCTGCGGGAGTAAAAGATACGCAGTATTTT
many	-	14	TRBJ2-1	TRBV27	CASRRVLPYNEQFF	TGTGCCAGCAGACGAGTCCTGCCCTACAATGAGCAGTTCTTC
-	-	13	TRBJ1-4	TRBV29-1	CSVVESGGEKLFF	TGCAGCGTTGTGGAGTCCGGCGGCGAAAAACTGTTTTTT
-	TRBD2	13	TRBJ2-5	TRBV2	CASRLAVRETQYF	TGTGCCAGCAGACTAGCGGTACGAGAGACCCAGTACTTC
many	TRBD1	13	TRBJ1-2	TRBV28	CASRGDRAYGYTF	TGTGCCAGCAGGGGGGACAGGGCCTATGGCTACACCTTC
many	-	16	TRBJ2-3	TRBV27	CASSPLQSSDTDTQYF	TGTGCCAGCAGTCCCCTCCAGTCTTCGGACACAGATACGCAGTATTTT
-	TRBD1	16	TRBJ2-1	TRBV27	CASTSNWGQGILGQFF	TGTGCCAGCACCAGCAATTGGGGACAGGGGATCTTGGGGCAGTTCTTC
few	-	16	TRBJ2-1	TRBV20-1	CSATLPPGLRRNEQFF	TGCAGTGCTACACTCCCTCCAGGACTCCGGCGCAATGAGCAGTTCTTC
-	-	16	TRBJ1-2	TRBV24-1	CATSPSLPGYFYGYTF	TGTGCCACCTCACCGTCCCTTCCTGGTTATTTCTATGGCTACACCTTC
few	-	15	TRBJ2-1	TRBV5-8	CASTRTGPLYNEQFF	TGTGCCAGCACCCGGACGGGACCCCTTTACAATGAGCAGTTCTTC
many	TRBD2	15	TRBJ2-1	TRBV28	CASSFALAGDNEQFF	TGTGCCAGCAGTTTCGCGCTAGCGGGGGACAATGAGCAGTTCTTC
-	TRBD2	18	TRBJ2-5	TRBV5-5	CASSLAPPLAGAWETQYF	TGTGCCAGCAGCTTGGCCCCTCCTCTAGCGGGAGCATGGGAGACCCAGTACTTC
-	-	11	TRBJ2-5	TRBV20-1	CSVVAEETQYF	TGCAGTGTGGTCGCGGAAGAGACCCAGTACTTC
many	-	12	TRBJ2-3	TRBV2	CASSEETDTQYF	TGTGCCAGCAGTGAAGAGACAGATACGCAGTATTTT
many	TRBD1	15	TRBJ1-4	TRBV3-1	CASSQGTGNIGKLFF	TGTGCCAGCAGCCAGGGGACAGGGAATATCGGAAAACTGTTTTTT
many	-	18	TRBJ2-7	TRBV27	CASSLLGKGRTRTGEQYF	TGTGCCAGCAGTTTACTCGGCAAGGGGCGGACGAGGACGGGTGAGCAGTACTTC
few	-	13	TRBJ2-7	TRBV29-1	CSVATGPSYEQYF	TGCAGCGTTGCCACAGGCCCGTCCTACGAGCAGTACTTC
few	-	13	TRBJ1-2	TRBV28	CASSLLSPGLLTF	TGTGCCAGCAGTTTACTCTCCCCAGGGCTTCTCACCTTC
many	TRBD2	14	TRBJ2-5	TRBV10-3	CAISADRGGETQYF	TGTGCCATCAGTGCCGACCGCGGGGGAGAGACCCAGTACTTC